This is a list of T cell receptor beta chains from one sample in a study of blood T cell repertoires in COVID-19. Here immunoSEQ multiplex PCR was the method, and the copy in TCRdb shows in-frame clones only, minus some. The sample includes 250,000 to 300,000 clones, around 87% of them seen just once. Sequencing was performed on peripheral blood. The receptors derive from a woman between 50 and 59 years old who had recovered from COVID-19. CDR3s include the opening cysteine and the closing phenylalanine or tryptophan. Each record gives: clone size, V gene, J gene, D gene, CDR3 protein, CDR3 DNA. The D gene is left open where the match is weak. Where a row states a size, it is once, few, many or the class of an expanded clone; other rows omit it.

clone_size: NA
v_call: TRBV27
j_call: TRBJ1-1
d_call: NA
cdr3_aa: CASSTDGWTEAFF
cdr3_nt: TGTGCCAGCTCCACTGACGGGTGGACTGAAGCTTTCTTT

clone_size: once
v_call: TRBV10-2
j_call: TRBJ1-1
d_call: NA
cdr3_aa: CASTEWAVNTEAFF
cdr3_nt: TGCGCCAGCACTGAATGGGCCGTGAACACTGAAGCTTTCTTT

clone_size: NA
v_call: TRBV29-1
j_call: TRBJ1-4
d_call: TRBD1
cdr3_aa: CSVSQTGAIEKLFF
cdr3_nt: TGCAGCGTCTCTCAGACAGGGGCAATTGAAAAACTGTTTTTT

clone_size: NA
v_call: TRBV28
j_call: TRBJ1-2
d_call: NA
cdr3_aa: CASREGNGYTF
cdr3_nt: TGTGCCAGCAGGGAGGGCAATGGCTACACCTTC

clone_size: NA
v_call: TRBV7-2
j_call: TRBJ1-2
d_call: TRBD1
cdr3_aa: CASSSGTEYYGYTF
cdr3_nt: TGTGCCAGCAGCTCCGGGACAGAGTACTATGGCTACACCTTC

clone_size: NA
v_call: TRBV6-5
j_call: TRBJ1-5
d_call: NA
cdr3_aa: CASRYTGEGPQHF
cdr3_nt: TGTGCCAGCAGGTACACGGGGGAGGGGCCCCAGCATTTT

clone_size: NA
v_call: TRBV9
j_call: TRBJ2-2
d_call: NA
cdr3_aa: CASSVLGSSGELFF
cdr3_nt: TGTGCCAGCAGCGTACTCGGGTCCTCCGGGGAGCTGTTTTTT

clone_size: NA
v_call: TRBV5-5
j_call: TRBJ1-1
d_call: NA
cdr3_aa: CASSLRGNTEAFF
cdr3_nt: TGTGCCAGCAGCTTGCGAGGGAACACTGAAGCTTTCTTT

clone_size: NA
v_call: TRBV9
j_call: TRBJ2-7
d_call: NA
cdr3_aa: CASSVGGASSYEQYF
cdr3_nt: TGTGCCAGCAGCGTAGGCGGGGCCAGCTCCTACGAGCAGTACTTC

clone_size: NA
v_call: TRBV9
j_call: TRBJ2-7
d_call: TRBD1
cdr3_aa: CASSSRQGLGYEQYF
cdr3_nt: TGTGCCAGCAGCTCTCGACAGGGGCTGGGCTACGAGCAGTACTTC

clone_size: NA
v_call: TRBV3-1/TRBV3-2
j_call: TRBJ1-2
d_call: NA
cdr3_aa: CASSQDATGRFPGGYTF
cdr3_nt: TGTGCCAGCAGCCAAGATGCCACAGGGAGATTTCCTGGGGGCTACACCTTC

clone_size: NA
v_call: TRBV5-1
j_call: TRBJ1-1
d_call: TRBD1
cdr3_aa: CASTPTGAVGAEAFF
cdr3_nt: TGCGCCAGCACCCCCACAGGGGCCGTGGGGGCTGAAGCTTTCTTT

clone_size: few
v_call: TRBV7-6
j_call: TRBJ1-1
d_call: NA
cdr3_aa: CASSLAGGPGTEAFF
cdr3_nt: TGTGCCAGCAGCTTAGCAGGGGGTCCGGGAACTGAAGCTTTCTTT

clone_size: NA
v_call: TRBV15
j_call: TRBJ1-1
d_call: TRBD1
cdr3_aa: CATSRDRSTEAFF
cdr3_nt: TGTGCCACCAGCCGGGACAGATCCACTGAAGCTTTCTTT

clone_size: NA
v_call: TRBV7-2
j_call: TRBJ2-7
d_call: TRBD1
cdr3_aa: CASSLPGQGSYEQYF
cdr3_nt: TGTGCCAGCAGCTTACCGGGACAGGGATCCTACGAGCAGTACTTC

clone_size: NA
v_call: TRBV20-1
j_call: TRBJ1-6
d_call: NA
cdr3_aa: CSASVSGGGNSPLHF
cdr3_nt: TGCAGTGCTAGTGTTTCAGGCGGGGGAAATTCACCCCTCCACTTT

clone_size: NA
v_call: TRBV18
j_call: TRBJ2-7
d_call: NA
cdr3_aa: CASSQESGQIYEQYF
cdr3_nt: TGTGCCAGCTCACAGGAATCAGGACAGATCTACGAGCAGTACTTC

clone_size: NA
v_call: TRBV6-5
j_call: TRBJ1-3
d_call: NA
cdr3_aa: CASSYSSGRAGNTIYF
cdr3_nt: TGTGCCAGCAGTTACTCCTCTGGCAGGGCTGGAAACACCATATATTTT

clone_size: few
v_call: TRBV15
j_call: TRBJ1-2
d_call: TRBD1
cdr3_aa: CATSRSRTGTYGYTF
cdr3_nt: TGTGCCACCAGCAGATCCAGGACAGGAACCTATGGCTACACCTTC

clone_size: NA
v_call: TRBV2
j_call: TRBJ1-2
d_call: NA
cdr3_aa: CASSESQYYGYTF
cdr3_nt: TGTGCCAGCAGTGAGTCGCAGTACTATGGCTACACCTTC

clone_size: NA
v_call: TRBV18
j_call: TRBJ1-2
d_call: NA
cdr3_aa: CASSPPRQDYGYTF
cdr3_nt: TGTGCCAGCTCACCACCGAGACAAGACTATGGCTACACCTTC

clone_size: NA
v_call: TRBV9
j_call: TRBJ2-1
d_call: TRBD2
cdr3_aa: CASDGTSGRYTYNEQFF
cdr3_nt: TGTGCCAGCGATGGGACTAGCGGGAGGTATACCTACAATGAGCAGTTCTTC

clone_size: NA
v_call: TRBV21-1
j_call: TRBJ2-3
d_call: NA
cdr3_aa: CASSKGGGPCTDTQYF
cdr3_nt: TGTGCCAGCAGCAAAGGCGGGGGCCCCTGCACAGATACGCAGTATTTT

clone_size: NA
v_call: TRBV6-1
j_call: TRBJ1-2
d_call: NA
cdr3_aa: CASSDTGSYGYGYTF
cdr3_nt: TGTGCCAGCAGTGACACAGGGAGTTATGGCTATGGCTACACCTTC

clone_size: NA
v_call: TRBV5-1
j_call: TRBJ2-7
d_call: NA
cdr3_aa: CASSLSVGETYEQYF
cdr3_nt: TGCGCCAGCAGCTTGTCGGTGGGAGAGACCTACGAGCAGTACTTC

clone_size: NA
v_call: TRBV14
j_call: TRBJ1-2
d_call: TRBD1
cdr3_aa: CASSPPGQGPKGYTF
cdr3_nt: TGTGCCAGCAGCCCTCCGGGACAGGGTCCCAAGGGCTACACCTTC

clone_size: NA
v_call: TRBV5-1
j_call: TRBJ1-1
d_call: NA
cdr3_aa: CASRTGVMNTEAFF
cdr3_nt: TGCGCCAGCCGTACCGGGGTGATGAACACTGAAGCTTTCTTT

clone_size: NA
v_call: TRBV6-5
j_call: TRBJ1-1
d_call: NA
cdr3_aa: CASSYGGTIEAFF
cdr3_nt: TGTGCCAGCAGTTACGGGGGGACGATTGAAGCTTTCTTT

clone_size: NA
v_call: TRBV7-2
j_call: TRBJ1-2
d_call: NA
cdr3_aa: CASSLAGGYGYTF
cdr3_nt: TGTGCCAGCAGCTTAGCTGGGGGGTACGGCTACACCTTC

clone_size: NA
v_call: TRBV5-6
j_call: TRBJ1-3
d_call: NA
cdr3_aa: CASTDTGTGNTIYF
cdr3_nt: TGTGCCAGCACCGACACCGGGACTGGAAACACCATATATTTT

clone_size: NA
v_call: TRBV28
j_call: TRBJ2-6
d_call: NA
cdr3_aa: CASSLRGGSGANVLTF
cdr3_nt: TGTGCCAGCAGTTTAAGGGGGGGTTCTGGGGCCAACGTCCTGACTTTC

clone_size: NA
v_call: TRBV7-9
j_call: TRBJ2-7
d_call: NA
cdr3_aa: CASSLLLGRSYEQYF
cdr3_nt: TGTGCCAGCAGCTTGCTCCTGGGCAGGTCCTACGAGCAGTACTTC

clone_size: NA
v_call: TRBV7-8
j_call: TRBJ2-2
d_call: NA
cdr3_aa: CASSRWEFRYTGELFF
cdr3_nt: TGTGCCAGCAGCCGGTGGGAGTTTCGTTACACCGGGGAGCTGTTTTTT

clone_size: NA
v_call: TRBV6-5
j_call: TRBJ2-7
d_call: NA
cdr3_aa: CASRGGYSYEQYF
cdr3_nt: TGTGCCAGCAGAGGCGGTTACTCCTACGAGCAGTACTTC

clone_size: NA
v_call: TRBV19
j_call: TRBJ2-3
d_call: TRBD2
cdr3_aa: CASRWRTSTDTQYF
cdr3_nt: TGTGCCAGTAGGTGGAGGACTAGTACCGATACGCAGTATTTT

clone_size: NA
v_call: TRBV18
j_call: TRBJ1-2
d_call: NA
cdr3_aa: CASSPTRAYEGYTF
cdr3_nt: TGTGCCAGCTCACCAACCAGGGCCTACGAGGGCTACACCTTC

clone_size: NA
v_call: TRBV2
j_call: TRBJ1-1
d_call: TRBD1
cdr3_aa: CASGVFRGLAFF
cdr3_nt: TGTGCCAGCGGCGTCTTCAGGGGGCTTGCTTTCTTT

clone_size: NA
v_call: TRBV27
j_call: TRBJ1-1
d_call: NA
cdr3_aa: CASSLGGVNTEAFF
cdr3_nt: TGTGCCAGCAGCTTAGGGGGGGTGAACACTGAAGCTTTCTTT

clone_size: NA
v_call: TRBV6-5
j_call: TRBJ1-1
d_call: TRBD1
cdr3_aa: CASSWLQGMNTEAFF
cdr3_nt: TGTGCCAGCAGTTGGCTACAGGGGATGAACACTGAAGCTTTCTTT

clone_size: NA
v_call: TRBV11-3
j_call: TRBJ2-1
d_call: NA
cdr3_aa: CASSLRAGGFSSYNEQFF
cdr3_nt: TGTGCCAGCAGCTTACGTGCCGGAGGGTTCAGCTCCTACAATGAGCAGTTCTTC

clone_size: NA
v_call: TRBV4-1
j_call: TRBJ2-7
d_call: NA
cdr3_aa: CASSSQTGSYEQYF
cdr3_nt: TGCGCCAGCAGCTCGCAGACAGGATCCTACGAGCAGTACTTC

clone_size: NA
v_call: TRBV10-3
j_call: TRBJ1-2
d_call: NA
cdr3_aa: CAISEWTEHGYTF
cdr3_nt: TGTGCCATCAGTGAGTGGACAGAACATGGCTACACCTTC

clone_size: NA
v_call: TRBV27
j_call: TRBJ2-7
d_call: TRBD2
cdr3_aa: CASSPQLAGGPGEQYF
cdr3_nt: TGTGCCAGCAGCCCTCAACTAGCGGGAGGGCCGGGGGAGCAGTACTTC

clone_size: NA
v_call: TRBV10-3
j_call: TRBJ1-2
d_call: NA
cdr3_aa: CAISESGGGYGYTF
cdr3_nt: TGTGCCATCAGTGAGTCAGGGGGTGGCTATGGCTACACCTTC

clone_size: NA
v_call: TRBV11-2
j_call: TRBJ1-5
d_call: NA
cdr3_aa: CASSLSAGSNQPQHF
cdr3_nt: TGTGCCAGCAGCTTATCAGCAGGGTCCAATCAGCCCCAGCATTTT

clone_size: NA
v_call: TRBV29-1
j_call: TRBJ2-7
d_call: NA
cdr3_aa: CSVEGATGEQYF
cdr3_nt: TGCAGCGTTGAGGGGGCCACGGGCGAGCAGTACTTC

clone_size: NA
v_call: TRBV7-9
j_call: TRBJ1-5
d_call: NA
cdr3_aa: CASSLDFENQPQHF
cdr3_nt: TGTGCCAGCAGCTTAGACTTTGAAAATCAGCCCCAGCATTTT

clone_size: NA
v_call: TRBV20-1
j_call: TRBJ1-5
d_call: TRBD1
cdr3_aa: CSASRPGTGINQPQHF
cdr3_nt: TGCAGTGCCAGTAGACCCGGGACAGGGATCAATCAGCCCCAGCATTTT

clone_size: once
v_call: TRBV12-5
j_call: TRBJ1-5
d_call: NA
cdr3_aa: CASGLVGGATKRDQPQHF
cdr3_nt: TGTGCTAGTGGTTTGGTCGGGGGGGCTACGAAAAGGGATCAGCCCCAGCATTTT

clone_size: NA
v_call: TRBV3-1/TRBV3-2
j_call: TRBJ2-7
d_call: NA
cdr3_aa: CASSQAPRSYEQYF
cdr3_nt: TGTGCCAGCAGCCAAGCCCCGAGATCCTACGAGCAGTACTTC

clone_size: NA
v_call: TRBV4-2
j_call: TRBJ1-1
d_call: NA
cdr3_aa: CASSPDMARDTEAFF
cdr3_nt: TGTGCCAGCAGCCCAGACATGGCTAGAGACACTGAAGCTTTCTTT

clone_size: NA
v_call: TRBV6-5
j_call: TRBJ1-3
d_call: NA
cdr3_aa: CASTRGSGNTIYF
cdr3_nt: TGTGCCTCAACCCGGGGCTCTGGAAACACCATATATTTT

clone_size: once
v_call: TRBV18
j_call: TRBJ1-5
d_call: TRBD1
cdr3_aa: CATTRSQGDQPQHF
cdr3_nt: TGTGCCACAACTCGGAGTCAGGGGGATCAGCCCCAGCATTTT

clone_size: NA
v_call: TRBV7-9
j_call: TRBJ1-5
d_call: NA
cdr3_aa: CASSGGSNQPQHF
cdr3_nt: TGTGCCAGCAGCGGGGGCAGCAATCAGCCCCAGCATTTT

clone_size: NA
v_call: TRBV28
j_call: TRBJ1-1
d_call: NA
cdr3_aa: CASSPGKAGRKTNTEAFF
cdr3_nt: TGTGCCAGCAGCCCAGGAAAGGCCGGCCGAAAAACGAACACTGAAGCTTTCTTT

clone_size: NA
v_call: TRBV21-1
j_call: TRBJ2-7
d_call: NA
cdr3_aa: CASSRPSPGGGHEQYF
cdr3_nt: TGTGCCAGCAGCAGGCCCTCGCCAGGAGGGGGCCACGAGCAGTACTTC

clone_size: NA
v_call: TRBV15
j_call: TRBJ1-2
d_call: TRBD1
cdr3_aa: CATSRDRALGYTF
cdr3_nt: TGTGCCACCAGCAGGGACAGGGCCCTAGGCTACACCTTC